A selection of T cell receptor beta chains follows, all from one sample in a study of T cells in localized non-small cell lung cancer. The data were produced by immunoSEQ multiplex PCR, yet TCRdb's version contains in-frame clones alone and is incomplete. The data show around 43,000 clones, with more than 75% seen just once and 3% to 4.5% held by the top ten. Sequenced material: peripheral blood, taken before any cancer treatment. These receptors all stem from a man aged 18 to 50 with stage I lung adenocarcinoma. Each CDR3 is given with its conserved first and last residue. The D gene is left open where the match is weak. Only part of the rows carry a size: once, few, many, or a class if the clone is expanded.

v_gene,d_gene,abundance,j_gene,CDR3nt,CDR3aa
TRBV5-8,.,.,TRBJ1-1,TGTGCCAGCAGCTCAAAGTTTGAAGCTTTCTTT,CASSSKFEAFF
TRBV19,TRBD1,.,TRBJ1-1,TGTGCCAGTAGTAATTTTAGGGCAGGGGGCACTGAAGCTTTCTTT,CASSNFRAGGTEAFF
TRBV7-2,TRBD2,.,TRBJ2-3,TGTGCCAGCAGCTTAAGGGTAGCGGGGGACCTAGATACGCAGTATTTT,CASSLRVAGDLDTQYF
TRBV5-1,TRBD1,.,TRBJ2-5,TGCGCCAGCAGCGTGGGACAGTCGGGGGAGACCCAGTACTTC,CASSVGQSGETQYF
TRBV7-9,.,few,TRBJ1-2,TGTGCCAGCAGCGAAAGGGAGGTCTATGGCTACACCTTC,CASSEREVYGYTF
TRBV19,.,.,TRBJ1-2,TGTGCCAGTACGAGAACGGAGCTCAGACTATCCCACTATGGCTACACCTTC,CASTRTELRLSHYGYTF
TRBV29-1,.,.,TRBJ1-2,TGCAGCGTTACCGTGACAGGCAAGGATGGCTACACCTTC,CSVTVTGKDGYTF
TRBV7-2,.,.,TRBJ2-1,TGTGCCAGCAGCCCGAGCGGAGCTCTATACAATGAGCAGTTCTTC,CASSPSGALYNEQFF
TRBV7-9,TRBD1,.,TRBJ1-2,TGTGCCAGCAGCTCCGGGACAGCTACCCACTATGGCTACACCTTC,CASSSGTATHYGYTF
TRBV5-4,.,.,TRBJ2-1,TGTGCCAGCAGCTTGGCGGGCGGCAATGAGCAGTTCTTC,CASSLAGGNEQFF
TRBV15,TRBD1,.,TRBJ1-5,TGTGCCACCAGCACCGGGACAGGGATTTGGGGCAATCAGCCCCAGCATTTT,CATSTGTGIWGNQPQHF
TRBV19,.,.,TRBJ2-7,TGTGCCAGTAGTACTGGACGGTACGAGCAGTACTTC,CASSTGRYEQYF
TRBV12-5,.,.,TRBJ2-7,TGTGCTAGTGGTTTGAAACTTGGACCCTACGAGCAGTACTTC,CASGLKLGPYEQYF
TRBV28,.,.,TRBJ2-7,.,CASSSSGSTPYEQYF
TRBV7-3,TRBD2,.,TRBJ2-5,TGTGCCAGCAGCTTCCAGCGGGGGGGCCTGGAGACCCAGTACTTC,CASSFQRGGLETQYF
TRBV4-3,.,.,TRBJ1-2,TGCGCCAGCAGCCAAGAAGGAGGACTGGAGGGCTACACCTTC,CASSQEGGLEGYTF
TRBV10-3,.,once,TRBJ2-7,TGTGCCATCAGTGAGTCGACTCTAACGGCGACTTCCTACGAGCAGTACTTC,CAISESTLTATSYEQYF
TRBV7-9,TRBD1,.,TRBJ2-1,TGTGCCAGCAGCCGGACAGGGGGCGGAGAGCAGTTCTTC,CASSRTGGGEQFF
TRBV9,TRBD1,.,TRBJ2-7,TGTGCCAGCAGCGTGACAGGGCCAACACACTACGAGCAGTACTTC,CASSVTGPTHYEQYF
TRBV11-1,TRBD2,once,TRBJ2-3,TGTGCCAGCAGCCCCGGGACTAGCGGGGGTTTTAATACGCAGTATTTT,CASSPGTSGGFNTQYF
TRBV5-1,.,.,TRBJ1-1,TGCGCCAGCAGCACGGGACCGACGAACACTGAAGCTTTCTTT,CASSTGPTNTEAFF
TRBV6-6,TRBD2,once,TRBJ2-1,TGTGCCAGCAGTTACTCGTCTAGCGGGGGGGGGTTTGAGCAGTTCTTC,CASSYSSSGGGFEQFF
TRBV7-2,.,.,TRBJ2-3,TGTGCCAGCAGTAGTATGGGGGCAAAACTTGGTACGCAGTATTTT,CASSSMGAKLGTQYF
TRBV2,.,.,TRBJ1-1,TGTGCCAGCGGGGAGGGGGTTCTCTTT,CASGEGVLF
TRBV28,.,.,TRBJ1-2,TGTGCCAGCAGTTTATGGGGAACAGGTTCTAACTATGGCTACACCTTC,CASSLWGTGSNYGYTF
TRBV13,.,.,TRBJ1-6,TGTGCCAGCAGCGCCCAGGGGTGGAGTTCACCCCTCCACTTT,CASSAQGWSSPLHF
TRBV30,TRBD1,few,TRBJ2-5,TGTGCCTGGAAGAGGACAGGGGGCCAAGAGACCCAGTACTTC,CAWKRTGGQETQYF
TRBV7-9,.,.,TRBJ1-5,TGTGCCAGCAGCTCGGGAGTAGCTCCTTCGGCCCAGCATTTT,CASSSGVAPSAQHF
TRBV5-5,.,.,TRBJ2-1,TGTGCCAGCACCCTCGGGATTAGCTCCTACAATGAGCAGTTCTTC,CASTLGISSYNEQFF
TRBV27,.,.,TRBJ1-5,TGTGCCAGCAGTTTAGGGGCCGACATCGGGCCCCAGCATTTT,CASSLGADIGPQHF
TRBV6-6,.,.,TRBJ2-1,TGTGCCAGCAGGCCGAACGGCATAGGGGAGCAGTTCTTC,CASRPNGIGEQFF
TRBV6-1,.,.,TRBJ1-2,TGTGCCAGCATCAAAGAGGTGGGGCTCAATGGCTACACCTTC,CASIKEVGLNGYTF
TRBV7-9,.,.,TRBJ1-2,TGTGCCAGCAGCTTGGCAGGGTCGAACTATGGCTACACCTTC,CASSLAGSNYGYTF
TRBV27,TRBD2,.,TRBJ2-1,TGTGCCAGCAGTGAGGTAGCGGGGGGGTTCAATGAGCAGTTCTTC,CASSEVAGGFNEQFF
TRBV6-5,.,few,TRBJ1-6,TGTGCCAGCAGTTTCAGGGAATCACCCCTCCACTTT,CASSFRESPLHF
TRBV7-2,TRBD1,.,TRBJ1-2,TGTGCCAGCAGCCTCTCGGGACAGGGGAGCTATGGCTACACCTTC,CASSLSGQGSYGYTF
TRBV5-4,.,.,TRBJ1-1,TGTGCCAGCAGCTCAGGGAGGACCGGTATGAACACTGAAGCTTTCTTT,CASSSGRTGMNTEAFF
TRBV12-2,.,.,TRBJ2-7,TGTGCAAGTCGCTTAAATCCGGGGGGGCCGGGTAGGTCGTCCTACGAGCAGTACTTC,CASRLNPGGPGRSSYEQYF
TRBV5-6,TRBD1,.,TRBJ1-6,TGTGCCAGCAGCCTCGCCAGGACAGGGAACGATTCACCCCTCCACTTT,CASSLARTGNDSPLHF
TRBV6-5,.,once,TRBJ2-1,TGTGCCATCCGGAAAGGGGTTGGCAATGAGCAGTTCTTC,CAIRKGVGNEQFF
TRBV6-1,.,.,TRBJ1-2,TGTGCCAGCGGGACGGGGTGGAATGGCTACACCTTC,CASGTGWNGYTF
TRBV7-6,.,.,TRBJ1-1,TGTGCCAGCAGCCGTGGACCGGGCATAGCTTTCTTT,CASSRGPGIAFF
TRBV4-1,.,.,TRBJ1-1,TGCGCCAGCAGCCTAATGGGGGGCGCGAACACTGAAGCTTTCTTT,CASSLMGGANTEAFF
TRBV10-3,.,once,TRBJ1-2,TGTGCCATCAGTGAGTCGGGAGGGGTGGATGGCTACACCTTC,CAISESGGVDGYTF
TRBV30,.,.,TRBJ1-1,TGTGCCTGGAGAATCGGGGCATCCCAAACTGAAGCTTTCTTT,CAWRIGASQTEAFF
TRBV19,TRBD1,.,TRBJ2-1,TGTGCCAGTAGTCCTCCGGGACAGGTCCGTGAGCAGTTCTTC,CASSPPGQVREQFF
TRBV19,.,.,TRBJ1-3,TGTGCCAGTACCCGAAATCCTGGAAACACCATATATTTT,CASTRNPGNTIYF